The present TCR beta chain was sequenced within a study of T cell responses to AZD1222 COVID-19 vaccine. This clone was seen once. Sequenced by immunoSEQ multiplex PCR; TCRdb stores in-frame clones only, minus some. The repertoire consists of 100,000 to 150,000 clones, with over 90% occurring once and the leading ten covering 6.6%. Germline V gene sequence: CDR1 WNHNN, CDR2 SYGVQD (reference sequence). The CDR3 has 15 residues. V lost 4 bases, J lost 5 bases, and 5 bases stayed unmatched. The sample here was peripheral blood, taken on day 0 of AZD1222 vaccination. This clonotype was obtained from an adult in good health. The genes are TRBV10-1 and TRBJ2-4; TRBD2 matches 10 bases. CDR3 amino acids: CASSGASGSQNIQYF. The CDR3 region has the DNA TGCGCCAGCAGTGGGGCTAGCGGGAGTCAAAACATTCAGTACTTC.